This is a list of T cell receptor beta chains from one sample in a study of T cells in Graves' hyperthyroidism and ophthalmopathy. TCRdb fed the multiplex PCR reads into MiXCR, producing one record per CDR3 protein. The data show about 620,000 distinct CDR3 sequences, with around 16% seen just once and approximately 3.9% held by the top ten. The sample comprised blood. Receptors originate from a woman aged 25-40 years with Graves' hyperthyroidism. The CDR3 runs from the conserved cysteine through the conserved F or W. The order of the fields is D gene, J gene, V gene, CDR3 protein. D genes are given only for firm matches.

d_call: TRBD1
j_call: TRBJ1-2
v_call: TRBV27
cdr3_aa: CASSSRTGRFSNYGYTF

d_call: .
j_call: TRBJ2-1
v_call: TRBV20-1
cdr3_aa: CSAPPLRSGEQFF

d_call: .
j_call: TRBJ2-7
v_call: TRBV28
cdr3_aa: CASSLRRQRAYEQYF

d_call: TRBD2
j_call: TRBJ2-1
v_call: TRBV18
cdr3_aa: CASSPAGGYNEQFF

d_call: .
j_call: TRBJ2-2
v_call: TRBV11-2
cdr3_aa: CAEGDLGRNTGELFF

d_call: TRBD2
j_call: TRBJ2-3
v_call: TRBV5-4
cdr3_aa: CASSWTTSRSTDTQYF

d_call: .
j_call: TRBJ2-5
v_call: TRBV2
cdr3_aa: CASSVGDRGETQYF

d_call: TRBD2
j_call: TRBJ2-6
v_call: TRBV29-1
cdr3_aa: CSVLGLAGSGANVLTF

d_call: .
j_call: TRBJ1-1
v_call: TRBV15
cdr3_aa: CATSSRRNTEAFF

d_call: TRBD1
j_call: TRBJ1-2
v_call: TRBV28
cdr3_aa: CASSIHRTGGYGYTF

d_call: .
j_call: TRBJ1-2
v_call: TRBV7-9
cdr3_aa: CASSLAQRENYGYTF

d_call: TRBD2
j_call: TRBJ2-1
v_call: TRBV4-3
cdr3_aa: CASSRLLAGGSSYNEQFF

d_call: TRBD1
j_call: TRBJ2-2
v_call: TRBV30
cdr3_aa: CAWTGGRIGELFF

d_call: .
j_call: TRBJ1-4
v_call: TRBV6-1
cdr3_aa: CASSEARALATNEKLFF

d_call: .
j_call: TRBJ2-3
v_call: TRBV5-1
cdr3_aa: CASSLVAGATSDTQYF

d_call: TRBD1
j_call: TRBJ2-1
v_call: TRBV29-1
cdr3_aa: CSVIKQGSGNEQFF

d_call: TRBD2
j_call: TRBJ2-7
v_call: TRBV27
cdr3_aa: CASSKTGTNEQYF

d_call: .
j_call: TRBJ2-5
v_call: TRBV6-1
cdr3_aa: CASKSQVKETQYF

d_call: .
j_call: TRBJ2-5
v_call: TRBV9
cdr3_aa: CASSRSGGEVETQYF

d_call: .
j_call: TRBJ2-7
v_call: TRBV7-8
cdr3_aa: CASTQSGSSYEQYF

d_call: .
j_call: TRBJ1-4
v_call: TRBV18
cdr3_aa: CASSPRTASNEKLFF

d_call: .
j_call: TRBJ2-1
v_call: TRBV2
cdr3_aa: CASSEGLSSYNEQFF

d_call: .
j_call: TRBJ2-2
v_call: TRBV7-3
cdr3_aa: CASREDHTGELFF

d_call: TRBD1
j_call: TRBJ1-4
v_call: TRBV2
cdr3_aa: CASSGAGTGWYEKLFF

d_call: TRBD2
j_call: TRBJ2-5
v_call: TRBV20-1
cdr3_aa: CSASWSLAGALKQETQYF

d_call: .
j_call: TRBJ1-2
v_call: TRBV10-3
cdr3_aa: CAIREVAMAPGYTF

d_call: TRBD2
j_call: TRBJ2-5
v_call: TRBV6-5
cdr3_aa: CASSYASGRGQETQYF

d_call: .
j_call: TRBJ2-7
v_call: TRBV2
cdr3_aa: CASSDRDIVPEQYF

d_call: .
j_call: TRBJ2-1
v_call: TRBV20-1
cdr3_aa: CSARAGHEQFF

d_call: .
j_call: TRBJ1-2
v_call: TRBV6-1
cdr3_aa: CASGSPDNTF

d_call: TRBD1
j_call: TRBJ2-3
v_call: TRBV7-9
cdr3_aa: CASSTSGTGATDTQYF

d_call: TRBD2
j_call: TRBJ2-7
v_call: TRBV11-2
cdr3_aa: CASSLFRAGAYEQYF

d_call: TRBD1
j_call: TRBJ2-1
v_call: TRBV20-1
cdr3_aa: CSAMTGTSYNEQFF

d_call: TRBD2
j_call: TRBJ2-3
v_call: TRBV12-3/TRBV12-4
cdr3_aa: CASSRSLLAGLFTDTQYF

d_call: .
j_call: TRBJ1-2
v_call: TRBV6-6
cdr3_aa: CASSYGDRGYTF